The rows below give T cell receptor beta chains drawn from one sample of a study of blood T cell repertoires in COVID-19. Some clones are missing from TCRdb's copy, which holds only in-frame ones; the method was immunoSEQ multiplex PCR. The sample yields approximately 490,000 clones, approximately 90% seen once. Sequencing was performed on PBMCs or T cells enriched from blood (not recorded which). These receptors came from a woman aged 55-69 years who had recovered from COVID-19. Each CDR3 is given with its conserved first and last residue. The D gene is left open where the match is weak. A row's size may be missing; if present it is once, few, many or a size class.

j_call: TRBJ2-5; v_call: TRBV29-1; d_call: NA; clone_size: NA; cdr3_nt: TGCAGCGCCGGAGACGGATTCCAAGAGACCCAGTACTTC; cdr3_aa: CSAGDGFQETQYF
j_call: TRBJ2-2; v_call: TRBV4-2; d_call: NA; clone_size: NA; cdr3_nt: TGTGCCAGCAGCCAAGATCACAGCCGCAGGACCGGGGAGCTGTTTTTT; cdr3_aa: CASSQDHSRRTGELFF
j_call: TRBJ1-2; v_call: TRBV6-1; d_call: NA; clone_size: once; cdr3_nt: TGTGCCAGCAGTGAAGACCCGGCAGGGCCCTATGGCTACACCTTC; cdr3_aa: CASSEDPAGPYGYTF
j_call: TRBJ1-6; v_call: TRBV5-6; d_call: NA; clone_size: NA; cdr3_nt: TGTGCCAGCACCCTCCGGGGGGGGCATAATTCACCCCTCCACTTT; cdr3_aa: CASTLRGGHNSPLHF
j_call: TRBJ2-2; v_call: TRBV18; d_call: NA; clone_size: NA; cdr3_nt: TGTGCCAGCTCACCACCAGCAGGAGGGAGCACCGGGGAGCTGTTTTTT; cdr3_aa: CASSPPAGGSTGELFF
j_call: TRBJ2-2; v_call: TRBV24-1; d_call: NA; clone_size: once; cdr3_nt: TGTGCCACCAGTGATCACCATAGCGCCGGGGAGCTGTTTTTT; cdr3_aa: CATSDHHSAGELFF
j_call: TRBJ1-5; v_call: TRBV2; d_call: TRBD1; clone_size: few; cdr3_nt: TGTGCCAGCAGTGACAGGGGGATAAATCAGCCCCAGCATTTT; cdr3_aa: CASSDRGINQPQHF
j_call: TRBJ2-1; v_call: TRBV14; d_call: NA; clone_size: NA; cdr3_nt: TGTGCCAGCAGCCCCGGGTACGAGCAGTTCTTC; cdr3_aa: CASSPGYEQFF
j_call: TRBJ1-1; v_call: TRBV3-1/TRBV3-2; d_call: TRBD1; clone_size: NA; cdr3_nt: TGTGCCAGCAGCCATCTGGACAGGAGGGGCGCTTTCTTT; cdr3_aa: CASSHLDRRGAFF
j_call: TRBJ2-6; v_call: TRBV5-1; d_call: TRBD1; clone_size: NA; cdr3_nt: TGCGCCAGCAGCTCACAGGGGGCCTCTGGGGCCAACGTCCTGACTTTC; cdr3_aa: CASSSQGASGANVLTF
j_call: TRBJ1-2; v_call: TRBV13; d_call: TRBD1; clone_size: NA; cdr3_nt: TGTGCCAGCAGCTTAGGCGACAGGGTTTCATATGGCTACACCTTC; cdr3_aa: CASSLGDRVSYGYTF
j_call: TRBJ2-7; v_call: TRBV9; d_call: TRBD2; clone_size: NA; cdr3_nt: TGTGCCAGCAGTTCGACTAGCGGGGGGGGCTACGGACAGTACTTC; cdr3_aa: CASSSTSGGGYGQYF
j_call: TRBJ2-1; v_call: TRBV28; d_call: NA; clone_size: NA; cdr3_nt: TGTGCCAGCAGCTCCCCTAGCGATGGCAATGAGCAGTTCTTC; cdr3_aa: CASSSPSDGNEQFF
j_call: TRBJ1-1; v_call: TRBV24-1; d_call: NA; clone_size: NA; cdr3_nt: TGTGCCACCAGTGATTTGACCAATGGGATACAGGGCACTGAAGCTTTCTTT; cdr3_aa: CATSDLTNGIQGTEAFF
j_call: TRBJ2-2; v_call: TRBV5-1; d_call: NA; clone_size: NA; cdr3_nt: TGCGCCAGCAGCTTGGGGGCATCGCCCGGGGAGCTGTTTTTT; cdr3_aa: CASSLGASPGELFF
j_call: TRBJ2-3; v_call: TRBV3-1/TRBV3-2; d_call: NA; clone_size: NA; cdr3_nt: TGTGCCAGCAGCCAAGGTACGGGGGTAACGCAGTATTTT; cdr3_aa: CASSQGTGVTQYF
j_call: TRBJ2-7; v_call: TRBV12-5; d_call: TRBD2; clone_size: NA; cdr3_nt: TGTGCTAGTGGGAGAGCGGGGGGGCCGAACGAGCAGTACTTC; cdr3_aa: CASGRAGGPNEQYF
j_call: TRBJ1-1; v_call: TRBV15; d_call: TRBD1; clone_size: NA; cdr3_nt: TGTGCCACCAGCAGAGGGGACAGGGAGAACACTGAAGCTTTCTTT; cdr3_aa: CATSRGDRENTEAFF
j_call: TRBJ1-2; v_call: TRBV6-5; d_call: TRBD1; clone_size: once; cdr3_nt: TGTGCCAGCAGCAGGGGACAGTTTTCCAACTATGGCTACACCTTC; cdr3_aa: CASSRGQFSNYGYTF
j_call: TRBJ1-2; v_call: TRBV6-5; d_call: NA; clone_size: NA; cdr3_nt: TGTGCCAGCAGGGCAGGACTTAACTATGGCTACACCTTC; cdr3_aa: CASRAGLNYGYTF
j_call: TRBJ1-1; v_call: TRBV18; d_call: TRBD1; clone_size: NA; cdr3_nt: TGTGCCAGCTCACCCGGTCCCGGGACAGGGATAGAAGCTTTCTTT; cdr3_aa: CASSPGPGTGIEAFF
j_call: TRBJ2-7; v_call: TRBV20-1; d_call: NA; clone_size: few; cdr3_nt: TGCAGTGCTAGTTATTATCGGAGCTCCTACGAGCAGTACTTC; cdr3_aa: CSASYYRSSYEQYF
j_call: TRBJ2-1; v_call: TRBV9; d_call: NA; clone_size: NA; cdr3_nt: TGTGCCAGCAGCCTCTCAGGGGTGGGCTACAATGAGCAGTTCTTC; cdr3_aa: CASSLSGVGYNEQFF
j_call: TRBJ1-2; v_call: TRBV2; d_call: NA; clone_size: NA; cdr3_nt: TGTGCCAGCAGTGATAGGGGTTTGAGTGGCTACACCTTC; cdr3_aa: CASSDRGLSGYTF
j_call: TRBJ1-2; v_call: TRBV5-1; d_call: TRBD1; clone_size: NA; cdr3_nt: TGCGCCAGCAGCCTCCAACAGGGGGCTAACTATGGCTACACCTTC; cdr3_aa: CASSLQQGANYGYTF